The 9 T cell receptor beta chains below were found in one sample sequenced in a study of human T cells and chemical hapten exposure. TCRdb ran MiXCR on the RACE reads and lists one entry per CDR3 protein. There are approximately 260,000 distinct CDR3 sequences in the sample; around 7% occur only once, and 0.9% to 1.5% lies in the top ten. The time point denotes: pre-sensitization, week 0. Described treatment: therapeutic diphenylcyclopropenone sensitization with weekly scalp DPC. Material: whole blood, obtained in connection with sensitization to the hapten diphenylcyclopropenone (DPC). These receptors were taken from a man aged 18 to 29 with alopecia areata. Some clones in this sample may be carry-over from other donors' samples.

This clonotype has only a few counts. This chain uses TRBV12-3 or TRBV12-4 with TRBJ1-2, with D possibly TRBD1 on 5 matching bases. There are 13 residues in the CDR3. Deletions cut 6 bases from V and 4 bases from J, with 12 bases between. CDR3 in DNA: TGTGCCAGCAGCTCCGGGACTTCCTATGGCTACACCTTC. Its translation is CASSSGTSYGYTF.

Concerning this clonotype itself: As the CDR3 is not closed by the conserved phenylalanine or tryptophan, this likely results from a read error. V is TRBV9 and J is TRBJ2-3, with 7 bases lining up with TRBD2. The CDR3 is made up of 14 amino acids. In germline, CDR1 is SGDLS, CDR2 YYNGEE. J gave up 1 base and V 3 bases, and 2 bases lay outside the gene matches. CDR3 sequence reads: CASSDAGGTDTQYL. The CDR3 nucleotides read TGTGCCAGCAGCGATGCGGGGGGCACAGATACGCAGTATTTA.

The chain combines TRBV21-1 with TRBJ2-2; the tabulated D call, TRBD2, remains unverified against the DNA. TRBV21-1 is a listed pseudogene. The CDR3 has 14 amino acids. CDR3 bases: TGTGCCAGCAGTAGGGCAGGCGGGACCGGGGAGCTGTTTTTT. This sequence encodes CASSRAGGTGELFF.

This clonotype was seen more than once but under ten times. This chain joins TRBV7-2 and TRBJ2-5, with D tentatively TRBD1 (6 bases). Germline-derived CDR1 and CDR2 are SGHTA and FQGNSA. The CDR3 consists of 14 residues. V gave up 3 bases and J gave up 4 bases, with 12 bases separating them. The DNA of the CDR3 is TGTGCCAGCAGCTTCACAGGGTTCGGAGAGACCCAGTACTTC. Translating gives CASSFTGFGETQYF.

This clonotype was detected many times. The chain carries TRBV6-5 and TRBJ1-6; 8 bases are shared with TRBD1. Germline assignment: CDR1 MNHEY and CDR2 SVGAGI. J lost 4 bases, V lost 2 bases, and 4 bases had no gene match. This CDR3 has 16 residues. CDR3 protein: CASSYSTGGYNSPLHF. DNA of the CDR3: TGTGCCAGCAGTTACAGTACAGGGGGATATAATTCACCCCTCCACTTT.

The gene calls are TRBV29-1 and TRBJ1-1; 8 bases fit TRBD1. The CDR3 is 13 residues long. Germline CDR1 and CDR2: SQVTM and ANQGSEA. CDR3 residues: CTHSTGVGTEAFF. CDR3 DNA sequence: TGCACCCATTCGACAGGGGTTGGTACTGAAGCTTTCTTT.

The genes are TRBV12-3 or TRBV12-4 and TRBJ2-2, with 7 bases lining up with TRBD1. V was clipped by 5 bases and J by 5 bases; unmatched bases: 8. The CDR3 runs to 15 residues. The CDR3 DNA reads TGTGCCAGCAGTCCTCAGGGGGTTTTAACCGGGGAGCTGTTTTTT. The encoded protein is CASSPQGVLTGELFF.

The chain is built from TRBV24-1 and TRBJ1-2; D is unclear. Trimming removed 10 bases at V and 7 bases at J, with 15 bases between. The CDR3 is made up of 12 amino acids. Germline V CDR1 and CDR2: KGHDR, SFDVKD. CDR3 DNA sequence: TGTGCCACGTCGGAGACTAATTCTGGCTACACCTTC. Its protein product is CATSETNSGYTF.

V is TRBV7-9 and J is TRBJ1-6, with D possibly matching TRBD1 (5 bases). The V gene lost 4 bases and the J gene lost 7 bases, with 17 bases spanning the gap. This CDR3 region has 16 residues. Germline V lookup: CDR1 SEHNR, CDR2 FQNEAQ (reference sequence). CDR3 DNA sequence: TGTGCCAGCAGCTCACCGGGGGGATCACAGAATTCACCCCTCCACTTT. Protein product: CASSSPGGSQNSPLHF.